This is a list of T cell receptor beta chains from one sample in a study of blood T cell repertoires in COVID-19. Repertoires were generated with immunoSEQ multiplex PCR, while TCRdb's copy carries only in-frame clones and drops some. The data hold roughly 180,000 clones, with around three quarters observed a single time. Sequencing was carried out using peripheral blood. Receptors originate from a man aged 60 to 69 with active or convalescent COVID-19. Both conserved end residues are part of each CDR3. A D gene is named only where the DNA matches it firmly. Part of the rows lack a size; the others show once, few, many or a class for expanded clones.

17	TRBV7-9	TRBJ2-2	TRBD1	few	TGTGCCAGCAGCTTAGGACAGGGGCTCAGTGGCGCCGGGGAGCTGTTTTTT	CASSLGQGLSGAGELFF
16	TRBV5-1	TRBJ2-1	TRBD2	.	TGCGCCAGCAGCTTGGTAGCGGGAGGGGACATCAATGAGCAGTTCTTC	CASSLVAGGDINEQFF
14	TRBV10-3	TRBJ2-7	TRBD1	.	TGTGCCATCAGCGAAACCGGGACAGGGTTCAGGCAGTACTTC	CAISETGTGFRQYF
14	TRBV19	TRBJ2-5	TRBD1	.	TGTGCCAGTAGTGGACAGGGCATGGTAGAGACCCAGTACTTC	CASSGQGMVETQYF
17	TRBV7-2	TRBJ2-1	.	once	TGTGCCAGCAGCCCCAGGGTAGGATCTAGCTCCTACAATGAGCAGTTCTTC	CASSPRVGSSSYNEQFF
15	TRBV28	TRBJ2-7	.	.	TGTGCCAGCAGGTCCTATAGTTACGGGGAGGACGAGCAGTACTTC	CASRSYSYGEDEQYF
16	TRBV18	TRBJ1-3	TRBD1	.	TGTGCCAGCTCACTCCGGACAGGGAACTCTGGAAACACCATATATTTT	CASSLRTGNSGNTIYF
14	TRBV5-1	TRBJ2-3	.	.	TGCGCCAGCAGCCCTGGACAGTCCACAGATACGCAGTATTTT	CASSPGQSTDTQYF
14	TRBV28	TRBJ2-7	.	.	TGTGCCAGCACCCAGGGATCCTTCTCCTACGAGCAGTACTTC	CASTQGSFSYEQYF
15	TRBV7-2	TRBJ2-2	.	few	TGTGCCAGCAGCTTTAGCGGCCTGAACACCGGGGAGCTGTTTTTT	CASSFSGLNTGELFF
15	TRBV7-8	TRBJ2-5	.	once	TGTGCCAGCAGCTATCACAGGGGAGGCCAAGAGACCCAGTACTTC	CASSYHRGGQETQYF
14	TRBV7-2	TRBJ1-2	.	.	TGTGCCAGCAGCTTAGTGGGGGGGGTCTATGGCTACACCTTC	CASSLVGGVYGYTF
15	TRBV6-4	TRBJ2-3	TRBD1	.	TGTGCCAGCAGTGTCCAGTCACAGGGGACAGATACGCAGTATTTT	CASSVQSQGTDTQYF
16	TRBV9	TRBJ2-1	TRBD2	.	TGTGCCAGCAGCCCCCGTCCCGTAGCGGGCTACAATGAGCAGTTCTTC	CASSPRPVAGYNEQFF
15	TRBV7-2	TRBJ2-7	.	.	TGTGCCAGCAGCTTAGGGCCAGGCAGGGGCTACGAGCAGTACTTC	CASSLGPGRGYEQYF
14	TRBV5-5	TRBJ2-5	.	.	TGTGCCAGCCGCAGGGATTGGGCTCCAGAGACCCAGTACTTC	CASRRDWAPETQYF
18	TRBV7-3	TRBJ2-7	TRBD2	.	TGTGCCAGCAGCCCGCGGACTAGCGGAAACCACCTCTCCTACGAGCAGTACTTC	CASSPRTSGNHLSYEQYF
16	TRBV16	TRBJ2-7	TRBD1	.	TGTGCCAGCAGCCAATCTGTAGCAGGGGGTCGATACGAGCAGTACTTC	CASSQSVAGGRYEQYF
13	TRBV27	TRBJ1-2	.	.	TGTGCCAGCAGTTTATATGCCGGGGGAGGCTACACCTTC	CASSLYAGGGYTF
15	TRBV19	TRBJ2-5	.	.	TGTGCCAGTAGTATCTCTAAGACGACAGGAGAGACCCAGTACTTC	CASSISKTTGETQYF
14	TRBV18	TRBJ1-2	TRBD1	.	TGTGCCAGCTCACTGGGACAGGTTAACTATGGCTACACCTTC	CASSLGQVNYGYTF
14	TRBV19	TRBJ1-2	TRBD1	.	TGTGCCAGTAAAGCGACAGGGGGCAGGAAAGGCTACACCTTC	CASKATGGRKGYTF
15	TRBV5-1	TRBJ2-6	.	.	TGCGCCAGCAGCTTGGAGGGGAATGGGGCCAACGTCCTGACTTTC	CASSLEGNGANVLTF
14	TRBV27	TRBJ2-2	TRBD2	.	TGTGCCAGCAGACTAGCGGGAATTACCGGGGAGCTGTTTTTT	CASRLAGITGELFF
15	TRBV12-5	TRBJ2-1	TRBD1	.	TGTGCTAGTGGTCCGGGACAGGGGGTCTACAATGAGCAGTTCTTC	CASGPGQGVYNEQFF
16	TRBV10-1	TRBJ2-2	TRBD2	.	TGCGCCAGCAGGGGGGAAGCGGGAGGGAACACCGGGGAGCTGTTTTTT	CASRGEAGGNTGELFF
14	TRBV4-2	TRBJ2-7	TRBD2	.	TGTGCCAGCAGCCCCGACAGCGGGATTTACGAGCAGTACTTC	CASSPDSGIYEQYF
16	TRBV7-2	TRBJ2-7	.	.	TGTGCCAGCAGCTTAGGGTCGGGGGGCCCCGAAGGGGAGCAGTACTTC	CASSLGSGGPEGEQYF
15	TRBV19	TRBJ2-7	TRBD1	once	TGTGCCAGTAGTATCCGGACAGGGCTCGCCTACGAGCAGTACTTC	CASSIRTGLAYEQYF
15	TRBV5-6	TRBJ2-7	.	few	TGTGCCAGCAGCTTGCGGGACTTGGGGTCCTACGAGCAGTACTTC	CASSLRDLGSYEQYF
12	TRBV30	TRBJ2-7	TRBD2	.	TGTGCCTGGAGGGCTAGCGGGTTTGAGCAGTACTTC	CAWRASGFEQYF
14	TRBV5-1	TRBJ2-1	TRBD2	.	TGCGCCAGCAGCGCTACCCTAGCGGGAGATGAGCAGTTCTTC	CASSATLAGDEQFF
14	TRBV28	TRBJ2-4	TRBD2	.	TGTGCCAGCAGGTTGGGGGGGTTTGGACGCGTTGAGTACTTC	CASRLGGFGRVEYF
13	TRBV7-9	TRBJ2-7	TRBD1	.	TGTGCCAGCAGCTCCGGGACAGACTACGAGCAGTACTTC	CASSSGTDYEQYF
13	TRBV11-3	TRBJ2-1	.	.	TGTGCCAGCAGCACCTCAGCCTACAATGAGCAGTTCTTC	CASSTSAYNEQFF
18	TRBV14	TRBJ2-6	TRBD2	.	TGTGCCAGCAGCCAATTAGCGGGAGGGCCGCCTGGGGCCAACGTCCTGACTTTC	CASSQLAGGPPGANVLTF
14	TRBV29-1	TRBJ1-6	.	.	TGCAGCGTTCGGACTCCTCTAGCGGATTCACCCCTCCACTTT	CSVRTPLADSPLHF
13	TRBV28	TRBJ1-2	TRBD1	.	TGTGCCAGCAGGAGGGGGCGCTGGGATGGCTACACCTTC	CASRRGRWDGYTF
11	TRBV28	TRBJ2-4	.	.	TGTGCCAGCAGTTTAACAGGAATTCAGTACTTC	CASSLTGIQYF